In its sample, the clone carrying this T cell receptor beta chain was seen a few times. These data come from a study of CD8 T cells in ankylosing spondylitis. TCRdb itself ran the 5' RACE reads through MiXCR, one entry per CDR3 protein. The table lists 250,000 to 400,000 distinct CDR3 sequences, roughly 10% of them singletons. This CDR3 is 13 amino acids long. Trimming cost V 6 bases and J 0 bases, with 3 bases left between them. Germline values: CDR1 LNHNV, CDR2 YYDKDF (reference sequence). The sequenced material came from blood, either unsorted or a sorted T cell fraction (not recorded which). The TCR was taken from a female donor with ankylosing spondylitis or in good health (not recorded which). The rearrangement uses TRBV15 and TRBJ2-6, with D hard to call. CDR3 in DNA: TGTGCCACCAGAATCTCTGGGGCCAACGTCCTGACTTTC. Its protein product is CATRISGANVLTF.